The present TCR beta chain was sequenced within a study of T cell responses to AZD1222 COVID-19 vaccine (dated by TCRdb to the early 2020s). Broadly, across the study: AZD1222 recipients whose second dose came at about 4 weeks and those whose second dose came at about 12 weeks were combined into one group, since spike-specific TCR depth and breadth did not differ between the two schedules. TCR sequencing covered some 240 trial participants: 200 to 210 given two doses of AZD1222 and 26 given two doses of MenACWY control vaccine. Trial participants were enrolled by age into subgroups of 18-55, 56-69 and 70-plus years, and around 140, 26 and 57 TCR-sequenced participants, respectively, were included in these subgroups.

The time point label of this sample denotes: baseline before first vaccination. Vaccinee samples came from UK trials COV001 and COV002, including a single-blind randomized controlled phase 2/3 trial of AZD1222 (ChAdOx1 nCoV-19) in healthy adults. For TCRbeta chain sequencing, PBMC samples were collected from trial participants at day 0 and at day 28 after the second dose. General study outcomes and caveats: Nearly half of unique spike-specific TCRs reportedly recognized epitopes outside regions mutated in the B.1.351 and B.1.1.7 variants. The vaccine-associated CD4 TCRs covered the entire spike protein, and the dominant responses fell in regions 160-218 and 743-854. In the small 56-69-year group, the increase in depth fell short of significance, most likely because of low power. Conclusions about previously exposed vaccinees are limited because only six or seven AZD1222 recipients were SARS-CoV-2 seropositive at baseline. Because no day 14 peak-response samples were available, the repertoires could be characterized only after the peak T cell response. Spike-specific TCR breadth and depth rose significantly after two AZD1222 doses compared with day 0 and with MenACWY recipients. Participants were mostly white British, with more females than males. The authors suggested clonal diversity may have been underestimated.

The CDR3 covers 13 residues, taking in both the cysteine and the phenylalanine. Only the CDR3 DNA stays, 39 bases, in frame from base 1. CDR1 WSHSY and CDR2 SAAADI are derived from the germline V gene. V is trimmed back by 6 bases and J by 6 bases, and the junction contains 7 bases that no gene match accounts for. The CDR3 regions of human TCRbeta chains were analyzed by immunosequencing. In the paper's pipeline: Repertoire TCRs were matched against a reference library of SARS-CoV-2-specific TCRs generated with the MIRA antigen-specificity platform. Breadth meant the fraction of unique TCRs that were SARS-CoV-2-associated, whereas depth meant the fraction of total T cells that were SARS-CoV-2-associated. Each spike-specific TCR was assigned to its reactive spike region and to a CD4 or CD8 class using the MIRA data. Log10-transformed breadth and depth values were compared by one-way ANOVA with Sidak's multiple comparisons tests. The table comes from immuneACCESS by way of TCRdb, which keeps in-frame sequences with V and J called. Part of the clones is missing from these tables; in studies checked, under half for an unresolved V gene and the rest for unknown reasons. The DNA was the basis for D and trimming; V, J and clone size are from that table. In this sample the table shows around 60,000 clones, approximately 90% of which occur a single time. Approximately 5.4% of the sample comes from the top ten.

Note on this clone: Its cognate antigen has yet to be identified. One base away there is no much larger clone; base qualities are not given.

The receptor was derived from an adult in good health. The source material was peripheral blood, sampled on day 0 of AZD1222 vaccination. The chain was built from TRBV10-2 and TRBJ1-2; 7 central bases correspond to TRBD1. The nucleotide sequence reads TGCGCCAGCAGCGTTACAGGGGTGGATGGCTACACCTTC. This sequence encodes CASSVTGVDGYTF.